This T cell receptor (beta chain) emerged from a study of OX40 agonist ivuxolimab in advanced cancers. Study in general: Patients achieving partial responses numbered three: one hepatocellular carcinoma case and two cutaneous melanoma cases.

Only in-frame clones appear in the TCRdb table, and some are missing; sequencing was by immunoSEQ multiplex PCR. The data contain 55,000 to 90,000 clones, around 83% of them singletons. This TCR was sampled from an adult with an advanced solid tumor such as melanoma, head and neck, liver or kidney cancer. This material consisted of CD4+ or CD8+ T cells sorted from blood, taken in a trial of the OX40 agonist ivuxolimab.

The CDR3 region is CASSSQIRGGYTF. DNA for the CDR3: TGTGCCAGCAGCTCTCAGATTAGGGGTGGCTACACCTTC. The chain joins TRBV5-4 to TRBJ1-2, with a tentative D call TRBD1 (5 bases). CDR3 size: 13 residues. Deletions cut 3 bases from V and 7 bases from J, with 13 bases between. Looked up from germline, CDR1 is SGHNT and CDR2 is YYREEE (reference sequence).